What follows are 32 T cell receptor beta chains derived from one specimen sequenced in a study of glioma-infiltrating T cells after dendritic cell vaccination. Noted time point: after dendritic cell vaccination, including at tumor progression/relapse. Profiling relied on immunoSEQ multiplex PCR, and the TCRdb table lists in-frame clones only, not all of them. The sample has tens of thousands of clones; about four fifths are singletons. The starting material was blood, obtained after dendritic cell vaccination. The receptor source for this set is a human donor with glioblastoma.

This clone turned up a few times. The V and J genes are TRBV18 and TRBJ1-3; no firm D call. Between the trimmed V and J ends, which lost 4 bases and 0 bases, there was a span of 16 bases. The CDR3 totals 17 residues. From germline, CDR1 is KGHSH and CDR2 LQKENI. This chain's CDR3 is CASSRDNIVLSGNTIYF. The CDR3 DNA reads as TGTGCCAGCTCACGCGACAATATAGTCCTCTCTGGAAACACCATATATTTT.

The J gene is TRBJ1-1, the V gene TRBV6-1, with D possibly TRBD1 on 6 matching bases. The CDR3 sequence is 14 residues long. V lost 6 bases to trimming and J lost 4 bases, with 15 bases between them. Germline V gene lookup returns CDR1 MNHNS and CDR2 SASEGT. The DNA for the CDR3 is TGTGCCAGCAGGCCTACAGGGTTAGGCACTGAAGCTTTCTTT. Protein product: CASRPTGLGTEAFF.

The chain recombines TRBV11-3 with TRBJ1-6, with unresolved D. The V gene's germline CDR1 is SGHNT and CDR2 YENEEA. The CDR3 spans 18 residues. V lost 1 base and J lost 0, with 13 bases in between. The CDR3 nucleotides are TGTGCCAGCAGCTTAGGTGTGGTGATGAGCTCCTATAATTCACCCCTCCACTTT. It translates to CASSLGVVMSSYNSPLHF.

This clone was seen only once. CDR3 amino acids: CASNADRDSFTGELFF. CDR3 DNA: TGTGCCAGCAACGCAGACCGGGACAGCTTCACCGGGGAGCTGTTTTTT. This chain joins TRBV5-8 and TRBJ2-2, with TRBD1 identical over 7 bases. The junction had 12 bases not matched to a gene; V was cut back by 6 bases and J by 4 bases. The CDR3 length is 16 residues. The germline V gene encodes CDR1 SGHTS and CDR2 YDEGEE.

V gene TRBV30 combines with J gene TRBJ1-5; unclear D gene. The CDR3 is 14 amino acids. Germline-derived CDR1 and CDR2 are GTSNPN and SVGIG (reference sequence). With 1 base removed from V and 0 bases from J, the gap between germline ends came to 7 bases. CDR3 amino acids: CAWSGANSNQPQHF. CDR3 sequence (DNA): TGTGCCTGGAGTGGCGCTAATAGCAATCAGCCCCAGCATTTT.

V gene TRBV11-3 combines with J gene TRBJ2-7; TRBD2 matches 8 bases. This CDR3 comprises 15 residues. The germline gives CDR1 SGHNT, CDR2 YENEEA. V was clipped by 2 bases and J by 0 bases; unmatched bases: 3. The CDR3 spells CASSLRRGASYEQYF. In nucleotides, the CDR3 is TGTGCCAGCAGCTTACGGCGGGGGGCCTCCTACGAGCAGTACTTC.

In nucleotides, the CDR3 is TGCGCCAGCAGCTTGGAAAGGGGGCTGGAGACCCAGTACTTC. Its protein is CASSLERGLETQYF. This chain links TRBV5-1 with TRBJ2-5, with TRBD1 matching 7 bases. Germline V gene sequence: CDR1 SGHRS, CDR2 YFSETQ. Trimming removed 0 bases from V and 5 bases from J; junction bases left unmatched: 4. This CDR3 contains 14 residues.

V and J are TRBV7-9 and TRBJ1-1; D is unclear. V was pared by 5 bases and J by 0 bases, with 13 bases between. This CDR3 region has 15 residues. Germline V CDR1 and CDR2: SEHNR, FQNEAQ (reference sequence). CDR3 loop: CASSPSGDMNTEAFF. For the CDR3, the DNA is TGTGCCAGCAGCCCCTCCGGGGATATGAACACTGAAGCTTTCTTT.

The chain is built from TRBV7-6 and TRBJ2-3; D gene unclear. Trimming removed 1 base from V and 0 bases from J, with 5 bases in between. Germline V gives CDR1 SGHVS, CDR2 FNYEAQ. CDR3 length equals 14 residues. CDR3 loop: CASSLEASTDTQYF. The CDR3 coding sequence is TGTGCCAGCAGCTTAGAAGCTAGCACAGATACGCAGTATTTT.

The rearrangement joins TRBV28 to TRBJ1-5, with D perhaps TRBD1 (6 bases). Germline-derived CDR1 and CDR2 are MDHEN and SYDVKM. Trimming took off 5 bases at V and 6 bases at J, with 14 bases between the two ends. The CDR3 loop spans 14 amino acids. The CDR3 DNA is TGTGCCAGCAGTCGAATCGGGACATTTCAGCCCCAGCATTTT. This encodes CASSRIGTFQPQHF.

The CDR3, as DNA: TGTGCCAGCAGCTTGGTGCAGGGGCGGATGGAGACCCAGTACTTC. It encodes CASSLVQGRMETQYF. The V and J genes are TRBV5-6 and TRBJ2-5, with D perhaps TRBD1 (6 bases). V lost 0 bases to trimming and J lost 5 bases, with 14 bases between them. Germline V gene sequence: CDR1 SGHDT, CDR2 YYEEEE. The CDR3 covers 15 residues.

The V and J genes are TRBV9 and TRBJ1-3; D not certain. The CDR3 covers 15 residues. V shed 4 bases and J shed 2 bases, with 13 bases lying between them. The germline V gene encodes CDR1 SGDLS and CDR2 YYNGEE. The CDR3 loop is CASSREAVTGNTIYF. Written as DNA, the CDR3 is TGTGCCAGCAGCCGAGAGGCAGTCACTGGAAACACCATATATTTT. The full variable domain, in which reference TRBV9 and TRBJ1-3 provide the parts outside the CDR3, is DSGVTQTPKHLITATGQRVTLRCSPRSGDLSVYWYQQSLDQGLQFLIQYYNGEERAKGNILERFSAQQFPDLHSELNLSSLELGDSALYFCASSREAVTGNTIYFGEGSWLTVV.

The V gene is TRBV9, the J gene TRBJ1-4; no reliable D call. V lost 4 bases and J 4 bases, leaving 11 bases between the germline ends. Germline V gene sequence: CDR1 SGDLS, CDR2 YYNGEE. CDR3 length: 14 amino acids. The CDR3 here is CASSPSPVNEKLFF. The CDR3 region has the DNA TGTGCCAGCAGCCCAAGCCCGGTTAATGAAAAACTGTTTTTT.

This clone has just one count. The gene calls are TRBV5-1 and TRBJ2-5; a weak D match, TRBD2 (6 bases). V dropped 0 bases and J dropped 2 bases, with 17 bases sitting between them. CDR1 is SGHRS and CDR2 is YFSETQ in the germline V gene. This CDR3 is built from 17 residues. The DNA for the CDR3 is TGCGCCAGCAGCTTGGTTTCATATAGTAGCGGACAAGAGACCCAGTACTTC. Its protein is CASSLVSYSSGQETQYF.

The chain employs TRBV5-1 and TRBJ2-1; D is possibly TRBD1 (5 bases). Germline CDR1 reads SGHRS; CDR2 reads YFSETQ. The CDR3 loop spans 13 amino acids. V was trimmed by 0 bases and J by 8 bases, leaving 9 bases between them. CDR3 loop: CASSLEGVDEQFF. The CDR3 DNA sequence: TGCGCCAGCAGCTTGGAAGGGGTGGATGAGCAGTTCTTC.

The V and J genes are TRBV6-5 and TRBJ1-1; D is possibly TRBD1 (6 bases). Trimming removed 6 bases at V and 5 bases at J, with 16 bases between. Per germline, CDR1 MNHEY and CDR2 SVGAGI. The CDR3 extends over 14 amino acids. As DNA, the CDR3 is TGTGCCAGCAGCCGCGGACAGACGGGGACTGAAGCTTTCTTT. This translates into CASSRGQTGTEAFF.

The chain has TRBV4-3 and TRBJ1-1; weak D call: TRBD1 (5 bases). Germline lookup yields CDR1 LGHNA and CDR2 YSLEER. This CDR3 spans 15 amino acids. The V gene lost 0 bases and the J gene lost 5 bases, with 13 bases spanning the gap. CDR3 protein: CASSQDGGEGTEAFF. The CDR3 nucleotides are TGCGCCAGCAGCCAAGATGGAGGGGAAGGAACTGAAGCTTTCTTT.

The chain has TRBV10-2 and TRBJ1-3; 7 bases are shared with TRBD1. J was trimmed by 2 bases and V by 10 bases; bases with no gene match: 11. Germline V CDR1 and CDR2: WSHSY, SAAADI. The CDR3 has 15 amino acids. CDR3 sequence: CATLLNQGAGNTIYF. CDR3 DNA: TGCGCCACCCTATTAAACCAGGGGGCTGGAAACACCATATATTTT.

V gene TRBV19 combines with J gene TRBJ1-2; 10 bases fit TRBD1. CDR3 length: 16 amino acids. Trimming removed 7 bases from V and 0 bases from J; junction bases left unmatched: 8. Germline assignment: CDR1 LNHDA and CDR2 SQIVND (reference sequence). CDR3 sequence: CASKKGQGEANYGYTF. The CDR3 DNA reads as TGTGCCAGTAAGAAAGGACAGGGGGAAGCTAACTATGGCTACACCTTC.

This rearrangement joins TRBV5-5 to TRBJ2-7, with unresolved D. The V and J ends lost 0 bases and 0 bases respectively, with 7 bases between them. This CDR3 is built from 14 residues. Germline V gene sequence: CDR1 SGHKS, CDR2 YYEKEE (reference sequence). For the CDR3, the DNA is TGTGCCAGCAGCTTGGGACTGATCTCCTACGAGCAGTACTTC. This translates into CASSLGLISYEQYF.

The chain is built from TRBV9 and TRBJ2-7; no reliable D call. Trimming removed 4 bases from V and 0 bases from J, with 14 bases in between. CDR1 SGDLS and CDR2 YYNGEE come from the germline V gene. This CDR3 is 15 amino acids long. CDR3 region: CASSPQASASYEQYF. The CDR3 DNA reads TGTGCCAGCAGCCCCCAGGCCTCAGCCTCCTACGAGCAGTACTTC.

The chain uses TRBV30 and TRBJ2-4; D remains unclear. V was trimmed by 4 bases and J by 0 bases, leaving 10 bases between them. The CDR3 has 14 amino acids. The germline gives CDR1 GTSNPN, CDR2 SVGIG (reference sequence). The CDR3 sequence is CAWTGPLAKNIQYF. CDR3 DNA: TGTGCCTGGACGGGTCCCCTAGCCAAAAACATTCAGTACTTC.

The V and J genes are TRBV7-9 and TRBJ2-3; 9 bases match TRBD2. Germline V lookup: CDR1 SEHNR, CDR2 FQNEAQ (reference sequence). The CDR3 runs 17 residues. With V trimmed by 1 base and J by 0 bases, 5 bases remained unmatched. Here the CDR3 reads CASSLDLAGASTDTQYF. The CDR3 DNA follows: TGTGCCAGCAGCTTAGATTTAGCGGGGGCGAGCACAGATACGCAGTATTTT.

This clone was seen just once. The chain uses TRBV9 and TRBJ2-1, with TRBD2 as a possible D gene (6 bases). Deletions cut 1 base from V and 4 bases from J, with 15 bases between. This CDR3 spans 16 amino acids. Looked up from germline, CDR1 is SGDLS and CDR2 is YYNGEE. The CDR3 spells CASSVSSVAVYNEQFF. For the CDR3, the DNA is TGTGCCAGCAGCGTATCCTCAGTAGCGGTTTACAATGAGCAGTTCTTC.

The chain uses TRBV4-1 and TRBJ1-1; D not certain. Germline CDR1 is MGHRA and CDR2 is YSYEKL. Trimming removed 1 base from V and 0 bases from J, with 15 bases in between. This CDR3 spans 17 amino acids. The CDR3 nucleotides read TGCGCCAGCAGCCAAGCTACTACCAACTACTTGAACACTGAAGCTTTCTTT. This codes for CASSQATTNYLNTEAFF.

The J gene is TRBJ2-7, the V gene TRBV7-9; TRBD1 matches at 8 bases. Germline CDR1 reads SEHNR; CDR2 reads FQNEAQ (reference sequence). The CDR3 covers 17 residues. Trimming removed 0 bases from V and 4 bases from J; junction bases left unmatched: 11. The CDR3 coding sequence is TGTGCCAGCAGCTTAGCGGACTGGGCAGGGGGCAAGTACGAGCAGTACTTC. Translated: CASSLADWAGGKYEQYF. Based on the CDR3 plus reference TRBV7-9 and TRBJ2-7, the full variable domain is DTGVSQNPRHKITKRGQNVTFRCDPISEHNRLYWYRQTLGQGPEFLTYFQNEAQLEKSRLLSDRFSAERPKGSFSTLEIQRTEQGDSAMYLCASSLADWAGGKYEQYFGPGTRLTVT.

The chain combines TRBV13 with TRBJ2-4, with TRBD2 matching 16 bases. Trimming cost V 2 bases and J 1 base; bases outside gene matches: 5. Germline CDR1 reads PRHDT; CDR2 reads FYEKMQ (reference sequence). The CDR3 runs to 19 residues. CDR3 in DNA: TGTGCCAGCAGCTTACTGGGACTAGCGGGGGGGCCGGCCAAAAACATTCAGTACTTC. This codes for CASSLLGLAGGPAKNIQYF.

There are a few counts of this clone. The chain carries TRBV11-2 and TRBJ1-6; D is uncertain. With 3 bases removed from V and 7 bases from J, the gap between germline ends came to 10 bases. This CDR3 is 14 amino acids long. Looked up from germline, CDR1 is SGHAT and CDR2 is FQNNGV. The CDR3 region has the DNA TGTGCCAGCAGCTTTGGACTGATCAATTCACCCCTCCACTTT. Its translation: CASSFGLINSPLHF.

The chain uses TRBV6-1 and TRBJ1-5, with D perhaps TRBD1 (5 bases). From germline, CDR1 is MNHNS and CDR2 SASEGT. Trimming stripped 6 bases from V and 6 bases from J, with 9 bases between. This CDR3 region has 12 residues. The CDR3: CASSSQGQPQHF. The CDR3 bases are TGTGCCAGCAGCTCCCAGGGTCAGCCCCAGCATTTT.

This rearrangement joins TRBV5-6 to TRBJ1-6; no definite D call. Trimming stripped 0 bases from V and 9 bases from J, with 10 bases between. Germline lookup yields CDR1 SGHDT and CDR2 YYEEEE. This CDR3 region has 14 residues. Here the CDR3 reads CASSLVPTSSPLHF. DNA for the CDR3: TGTGCCAGCAGCTTGGTACCCACAAGTTCACCCCTCCACTTT.

CDR3: CASSLSRGNYGYTF. Written as DNA, the CDR3 is TGTGCCAGCAGTTTATCTCGGGGAAACTATGGCTACACCTTC. This rearrangement joins TRBV27 to TRBJ1-2; no definite D call. This CDR3 has 14 residues. V was shortened by 0 bases and J by 2 bases, with 7 bases between the two germline ends. The germline V gene encodes CDR1 MNHEY and CDR2 SMNVEV (reference sequence).

V and J are TRBV7-9 and TRBJ1-3; weak D call: TRBD1 (6 bases). Germline-derived CDR1 and CDR2 are SEHNR and FQNEAQ (reference sequence). This CDR3 is built from 14 residues. Trimming pared 2 bases from V and 4 bases from J, leaving 9 bases between. This chain's CDR3 is CASSLQGFGNTIYF. CDR3 nucleotides: TGTGCCAGCAGCTTACAGGGGTTCGGAAACACCATATATTTT.